The 4 T cell receptor beta chains given below trace back to one sample, sequenced in a study of blood T cell repertoires in COVID-19. The protocol was immunoSEQ multiplex PCR, while the TCRdb copy is restricted to in-frame clones and leaves out a portion. The table shows 280,000 or so clones, with around nine tenths occurring only once. The sample was peripheral blood. The receptor set was obtained from a woman aged 55-70 years with acute or convalescent COVID-19.

J is TRBJ2-1 and V is TRBV5-1, with 8 positions matching TRBD1. The V gene's germline CDR1 is SGHRS and CDR2 YFSETQ. The CDR3 is 14 amino acids. Trimming took 3 bases from V and 3 from J; bases not matched to a gene: 2. CDR3 coding DNA: TGCGCCAGCAGCTCGGGACAGGTCTACAATGAGCAGTTCTTC. Translating it yields CASSSGQVYNEQFF.

The rearrangement links TRBV29-1 to TRBJ1-2, with D maybe TRBD1 (6 bases). Trimming pared 7 bases from V and 3 bases from J, leaving 21 bases between. The CDR3 covers 15 residues. The V gene's germline CDR1 is SQVTM and CDR2 ANQGSEA. The CDR3 spells CSAVNLQGRHYGYTF. CDR3 bases: TGCAGCGCCGTGAATTTACAGGGCAGACACTATGGCTACACCTTC.

The rearrangement links TRBV2 to TRBJ1-1; D gene uncertain. Trimming left V 0 bases short and J 6 bases short, with 14 bases between. This CDR3 contains 15 residues. Per the germline V gene, CDR1 is SNHLY and CDR2 is FYNNEI. CDR3: CASSEAGREISEAFF. The CDR3 DNA sequence: TGTGCCAGCAGTGAAGCTGGACGGGAGATATCTGAAGCTTTCTTT.

The genes are TRBV30 and TRBJ2-1; 11 nucleotides agree with TRBD2. The germline V gene encodes CDR1 GTSNPN and CDR2 SVGIG (reference sequence). The trim removed 4 bases at V and 6 bases at J, leaving 11 bases unmatched. The CDR3 has 16 residues. The CDR3 here is CAWTPGWLAGGNEQFF. CDR3 in DNA: TGTGCCTGGACCCCCGGTTGGCTAGCGGGAGGCAATGAGCAGTTCTTC.